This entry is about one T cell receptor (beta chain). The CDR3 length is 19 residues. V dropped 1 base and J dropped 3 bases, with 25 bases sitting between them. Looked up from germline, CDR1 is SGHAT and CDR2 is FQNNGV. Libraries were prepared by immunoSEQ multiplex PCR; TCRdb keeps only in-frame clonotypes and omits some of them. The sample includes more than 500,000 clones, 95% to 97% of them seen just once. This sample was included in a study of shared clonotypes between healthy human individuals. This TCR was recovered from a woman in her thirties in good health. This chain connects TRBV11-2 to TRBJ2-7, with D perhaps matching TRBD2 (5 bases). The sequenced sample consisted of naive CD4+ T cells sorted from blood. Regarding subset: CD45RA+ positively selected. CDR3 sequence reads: CASSLGLIGISSRDYEQYF. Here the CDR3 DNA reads TGTGCCAGCAGCTTAGGTCTCATTGGAATTTCGTCCCGGGACTACGAGCAGTACTTC.